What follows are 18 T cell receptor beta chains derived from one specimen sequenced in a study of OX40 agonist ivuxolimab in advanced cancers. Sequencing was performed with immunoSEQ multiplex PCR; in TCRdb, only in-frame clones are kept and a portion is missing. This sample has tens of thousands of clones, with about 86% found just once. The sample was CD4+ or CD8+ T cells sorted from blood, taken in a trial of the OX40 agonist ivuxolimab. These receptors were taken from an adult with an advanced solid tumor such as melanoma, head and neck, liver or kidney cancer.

The CDR3 region has the DNA TGTGCCAGCAGTGGGCACAGGGGGCAGGGGCAGCCCCAGCATTTT. It encodes CASSGHRGQGQPQHF. The chain has TRBV6-1 and TRBJ1-5; 9 bases are a match to TRBD1. Germline CDR1 is MNHNS and CDR2 is SASEGT. V lost 4 bases and J lost 7; bases outside the gene matches: 8. This CDR3 contains 15 residues.

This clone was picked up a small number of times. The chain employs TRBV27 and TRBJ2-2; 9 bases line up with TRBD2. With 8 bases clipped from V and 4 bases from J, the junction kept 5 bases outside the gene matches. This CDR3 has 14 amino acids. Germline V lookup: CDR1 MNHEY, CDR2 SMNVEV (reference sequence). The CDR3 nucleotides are TGTGCCAGCGGGAGCGGGGGGCGCACCGGGGAGCTGTTTTTT. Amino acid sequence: CASGSGGRTGELFF.

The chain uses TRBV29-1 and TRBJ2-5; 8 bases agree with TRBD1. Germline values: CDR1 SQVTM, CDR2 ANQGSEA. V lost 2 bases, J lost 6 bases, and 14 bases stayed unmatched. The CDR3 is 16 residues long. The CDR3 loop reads CSVEQDRVALRKTQYF. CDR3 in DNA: TGCAGCGTTGAACAGGACAGGGTGGCCTTGCGAAAGACCCAGTACTTC.

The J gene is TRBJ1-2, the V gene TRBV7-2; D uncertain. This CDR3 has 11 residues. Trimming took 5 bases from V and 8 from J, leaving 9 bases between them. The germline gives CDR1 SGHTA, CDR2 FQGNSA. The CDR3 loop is CASSLFVGYTF. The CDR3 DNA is TGTGCCAGCAGCCTATTCGTCGGCTACACCTTC.

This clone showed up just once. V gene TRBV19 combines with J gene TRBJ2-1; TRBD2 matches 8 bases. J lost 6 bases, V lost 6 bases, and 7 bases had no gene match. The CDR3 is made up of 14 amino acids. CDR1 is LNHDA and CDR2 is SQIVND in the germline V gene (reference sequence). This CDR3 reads CASSLGGAFNEQFF. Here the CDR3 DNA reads TGTGCCAGTAGCCTCGGGGGGGCCTTCAATGAGCAGTTCTTC.

Written as DNA, the CDR3 is TGTGCCAGCAGGGGACTAGCGGGGGGGCAGTTAGGGAATGAGCAGTTCTTC. Translation: CASRGLAGGQLGNEQFF. This chain links TRBV2 with TRBJ2-1, with 16 bases aligning to TRBD2. Per the germline V gene, CDR1 is SNHLY and CDR2 is FYNNEI. CDR3 length: 17 amino acids. V lost 6 bases and J lost 7; bases outside the gene matches: 9.

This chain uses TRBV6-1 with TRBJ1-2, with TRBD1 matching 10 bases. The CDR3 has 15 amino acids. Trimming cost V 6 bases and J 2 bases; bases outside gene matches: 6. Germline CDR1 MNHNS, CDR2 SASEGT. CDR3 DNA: TGTGCCAGCAGGGTTCGGACAGGGGGGAACTATGGCTACACCTTC. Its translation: CASRVRTGGNYGYTF.

The CDR3 coding sequence is TGTGCCAGCAGTGCCAACGGGCTCGGGGGCTACACCTTC. It translates to CASSANGLGGYTF. The genes are TRBV6-5 and TRBJ1-2; no clear D gene. V lost 5 bases, J lost 8 bases, and 15 bases lay in between. Germline V lookup: CDR1 MNHEY, CDR2 SVGAGI. The CDR3 covers 13 residues.

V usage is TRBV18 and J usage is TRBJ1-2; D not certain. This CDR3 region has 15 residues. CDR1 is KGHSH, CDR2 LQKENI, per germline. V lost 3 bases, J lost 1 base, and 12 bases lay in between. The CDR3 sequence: CASSPRQNSNYGYTF. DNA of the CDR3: TGTGCCAGCTCACCTCGCCAGAACAGTAACTATGGCTACACCTTC.

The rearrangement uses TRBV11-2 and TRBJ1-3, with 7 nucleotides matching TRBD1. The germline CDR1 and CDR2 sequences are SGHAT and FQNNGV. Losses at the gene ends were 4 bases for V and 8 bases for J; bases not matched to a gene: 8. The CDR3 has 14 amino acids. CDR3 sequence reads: CASSSNRGGDTIYF. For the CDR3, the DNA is TGTGCCAGCAGCTCAAACAGGGGCGGTGACACCATATATTTT.

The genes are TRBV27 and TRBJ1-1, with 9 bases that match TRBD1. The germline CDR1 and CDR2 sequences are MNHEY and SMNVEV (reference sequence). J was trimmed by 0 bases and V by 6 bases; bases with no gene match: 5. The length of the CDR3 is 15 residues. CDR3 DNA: TGTGCCAGCAGGAAAAGACAGGGGGTGAACACTGAAGCTTTCTTT. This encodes CASRKRQGVNTEAFF.

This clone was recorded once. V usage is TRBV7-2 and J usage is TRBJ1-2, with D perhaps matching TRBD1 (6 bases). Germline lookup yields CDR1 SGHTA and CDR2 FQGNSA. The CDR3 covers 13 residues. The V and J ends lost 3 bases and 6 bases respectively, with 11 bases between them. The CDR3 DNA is TGTGCCAGCAGCTTCTCCGGGACAAATGGCTACACCTTC. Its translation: CASSFSGTNGYTF. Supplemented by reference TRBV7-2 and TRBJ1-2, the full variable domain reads GAGVSQSPSNKVTEKGKDVELRCDPISGHTALYWYRQSLGQGLEFLIYFQGNSAPDKSGLPSDRFSAERTGGSVSTLTIQRTQQEDSAVYLCASSFSGTNGYTFGSGTRLTVV.

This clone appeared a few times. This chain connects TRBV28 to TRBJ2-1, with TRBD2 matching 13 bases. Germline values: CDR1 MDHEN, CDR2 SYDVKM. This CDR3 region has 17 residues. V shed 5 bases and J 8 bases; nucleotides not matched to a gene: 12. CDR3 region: CASSPKLAGGPRDEQFF. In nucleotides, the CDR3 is TGTGCCAGCAGTCCCAAACTAGCGGGGGGGCCCAGGGATGAGCAGTTCTTC.

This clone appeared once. The CDR3: CASRETGTYGYTF. In nucleotides, the CDR3 is TGTGCCAGTAGGGAGACAGGCACCTATGGCTACACCTTC. The J gene is TRBJ1-2, the V gene TRBV19; maybe TRBD1 (6 bases). The CDR3 has 13 amino acids. In germline, CDR1 is LNHDA, CDR2 SQIVND (reference sequence). V gave up 6 bases and J gave up 4 bases, with 12 bases separating them. Full variable domain (rest looked up from reference TRBV19 and TRBJ1-2): DGGITQSPKYLFRKEGQNVTLSCEQNLNHDAMYWYRQDPGQGLRLIYYSQIVNDFQKGDIAEGYSVSREKKESFPLTVTSAQKNPTAFYLCASRETGTYGYTFGSGTRLTVV.

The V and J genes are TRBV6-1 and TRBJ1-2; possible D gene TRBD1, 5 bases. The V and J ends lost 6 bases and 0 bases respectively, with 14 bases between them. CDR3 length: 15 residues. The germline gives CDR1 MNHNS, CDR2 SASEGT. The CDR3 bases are TGTGCCAGCAGGGGGTGGGGGTCATCTAACTATGGCTACACCTTC. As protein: CASRGWGSSNYGYTF.

For the CDR3, the DNA is TGTGCCAGTAGTATCGGTTTCCTAGCGGGGCCAGAGACCCAGTACTTC. This sequence encodes CASSIGFLAGPETQYF. The genes are TRBV19 and TRBJ2-5; 9 bases are shared with TRBD2. Losses at the gene ends were 3 bases for V and 4 bases for J; bases not matched to a gene: 9. The CDR3 extends over 16 amino acids. Germline CDR1 and CDR2: LNHDA and SQIVND (reference sequence).

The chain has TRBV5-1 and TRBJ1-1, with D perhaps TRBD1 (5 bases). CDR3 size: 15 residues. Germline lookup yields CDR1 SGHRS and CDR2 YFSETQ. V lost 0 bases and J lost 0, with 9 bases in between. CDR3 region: CASSLEWGVNTEAFF. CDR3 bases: TGCGCCAGCAGCTTGGAGTGGGGGGTGAACACTGAAGCTTTCTTT.

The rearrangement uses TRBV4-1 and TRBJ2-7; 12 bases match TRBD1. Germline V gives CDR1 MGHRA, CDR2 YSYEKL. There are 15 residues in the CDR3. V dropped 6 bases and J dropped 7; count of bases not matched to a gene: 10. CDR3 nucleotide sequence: TGCGCCAGCAGGCGTCCCGGGACAGGGGGCGGGGAGCAGTACTTC. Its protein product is CASRRPGTGGGEQYF.